Below, 31 T cell receptor beta chains from the same sample are listed, as sequenced in a study of regulatory T cells in long-lasting Graves disease. Both iRepertoire HTBI primers and Arm-PCR of CDR3 regions were used to build the TCR beta libraries. TCRdb ran MiXCR on the multiplex PCR reads and lists one entry per CDR3 protein. In the table there are about 470,000 distinct CDR3 sequences, around 14% of which are singletons. Time point here: newly diagnosed GD, antithyroid drugs for less than 3 months. The TCR library used RNA extracted from PBMCs. Another study also made use of these data, one on T cells in Graves' hyperthyroidism and ophthalmopathy.

The specimen comprised peripheral blood mononuclear cells (PBMCs), sampled at new diagnosis, from a patient treated with antithyroid drugs. The receptors derive from a woman in her thirties with Graves disease.

Ten or more counts support this clonotype. The chain has TRBV24-1 and TRBJ2-1; 7 bases are shared with TRBD1. Trimming cost V 8 bases and J 6 bases; bases outside gene matches: 6. Germline V gene lookup returns CDR1 KGHDR and CDR2 SFDVKD. The CDR3 is 13 residues long. CDR3 amino acids: CATKRAGGNEQFF. The CDR3 DNA follows: TGTGCCACCAAACGGGCAGGGGGCAATGAGCAGTTCTTC.

This clonotype appeared many times. This rearrangement joins TRBV7-9 to TRBJ1-4, with 8 bases identical to TRBD1. Germline V gene lookup returns CDR1 SEHNR and CDR2 FQNEAQ (reference sequence). J gave up 8 bases and V 5 bases, and 10 bases lay outside the gene matches. This CDR3 is 15 amino acids long. This CDR3 reads CASSVDQGAQEKLFF. In DNA form, the CDR3 reads TGTGCCAGCAGCGTCGACCAGGGGGCTCAGGAAAAACTGTTTTTT.

A note on this clonotype: This sequence may be a read error, since a much larger clone differs from it by one base. The J gene is TRBJ2-4, the V gene TRBV6-2 or TRBV6-3; 7 bases are shared with TRBD2. The CDR3 consists of 13 residues. J was trimmed by 3 bases and V by 6 bases; bases with no gene match: 2. Germline assignment: CDR1 MNHEY and CDR2 SVGEGT. The CDR3 here is CASSGLGKNIQYF. The CDR3 DNA sequence: TGTGCCAGCAGCGGACTAGGCAAAAACATTCAGTACTTC.

This clonotype was seen at least ten times. This chain joins TRBV10-3 and TRBJ2-5; D is unresolved. V was trimmed by 2 bases and J by 2 bases, leaving 9 bases between them. The CDR3 loop spans 14 amino acids. Germline CDR1 and CDR2: ENHRY and SYGVKD. The CDR3 loop reads CAISEGYQQETQYF. CDR3 nucleotides: TGTGCCATCAGTGAGGGCTACCAGCAAGAGACCCAGTACTTC.

V and J are TRBV2 and TRBJ1-3; D remains unclear. Per the germline V gene, CDR1 is SNHLY and CDR2 is FYNNEI. The CDR3 consists of 11 residues. Trimming took 11 bases from V and 4 from J, leaving 9 bases between them. CDR3 in amino acids: CAGKRGNTIYF. The CDR3 DNA sequence: TGTGCCGGCAAAAGGGGAAACACCATATATTTT. Supplemented by reference TRBV2 and TRBJ1-3, the full variable domain reads EPEVTQTPSHQVTQMGQEVILRCVPISNHLYFYWYRQILGQKVEFLVSFYNNEISEKSEIFDDQFSVERPDGSNFTLKIRSTKLEDSAMYFCAGKRGNTIYFGEGSWLTVV.

This chain connects TRBV20-1 to TRBJ2-7; possibly TRBD1 for D (7 bases). The length of the CDR3 is 15 residues. In germline, CDR1 is DFQATT, CDR2 SNEGSKA (reference sequence). Trimming shortened V by 0 bases and J by 3 bases, and 15 bases separated the two germline ends. The CDR3 is CSARDEQGGHYEQYF. The CDR3 coding sequence is TGCAGTGCTAGAGATGAGCAGGGGGGACACTACGAGCAGTACTTC.

The rearrangement joins TRBV10-3 to TRBJ2-2; TRBD2 might be the D (6 bases). Germline V lookup: CDR1 ENHRY, CDR2 SYGVKD. The V and J ends lost 5 bases and 3 bases respectively, with 13 bases between them. The CDR3 has 15 amino acids. The CDR3 nucleotides read TGTGCCATCAGTACGACTAGTCAGGACACCGGGGAGCTGTTTTTT. Its translation: CAISTTSQDTGELFF.

This clonotype was observed a handful of times. This chain links TRBV29-1 with TRBJ2-7, with 7 nucleotides matching TRBD2. This CDR3 has 13 amino acids. Germline V gene lookup returns CDR1 SQVTM and CDR2 ANQGSEA. V lost 2 bases, J lost 8 bases, and 9 bases stayed unmatched. CDR3 nucleotide sequence: TGCAGCGTTGAACTCTCCGGACTAGGCCAGCAGTACTTC. Translation gives CSVELSGLGQQYF.

This sequence joins TRBV29-1 and TRBJ1-3; D not certain. The CDR3 consists of 11 residues. Germline CDR1 reads SQVTM; CDR2 reads ANQGSEA. Trimming stripped 7 bases from V and 3 bases from J, with 7 bases between. The chain's CDR3 is CSASIGNTIYF. CDR3 coding DNA: TGCAGCGCTTCAATTGGAAACACCATATATTTT.

On this clonotype itself: This clone may be a read error of a much larger clone one base away. The chain uses TRBV11-2 and TRBJ2-5, with D maybe TRBD1 (5 bases). The CDR3 spans 15 residues. Germline V gene sequence: CDR1 SGHAT, CDR2 FQNNGV. V was pared by 3 bases and J by 9 bases, with 20 bases between. The CDR3 region has the DNA TGTGCCAGCAGCTTTATCCTTGTTGACAGCCAGGCCCAGTACTTC. Translated: CASSFILVDSQAQYF.

Notes on this clonotype: A much larger clonotype is one base distant, so this may be a read error. The V call is TRBV28, the J call TRBJ2-7; no clear D. The CDR3 has 12 residues. With 7 bases removed from V and 2 bases from J, the gap between germline ends came to 9 bases. Per germline, CDR1 MDHEN and CDR2 SYDVKM. In nucleotides, the CDR3 is TGTGCCAGCACCACACTAACCTACGAGCAGTACTTC. This sequence encodes CASTTLTYEQYF.

The rearrangement uses TRBV11-3 and TRBJ2-4; 7 positions agree with TRBD2. The V gene's germline CDR1 is SGHNT and CDR2 YENEEA. The length of the CDR3 is 13 residues. V shed 4 bases and J 5 bases; nucleotides not matched to a gene: 2. CDR3 DNA: TGTGCCAGCAGCTCCCGGGGGGAAAACATTCAGTACTTC. Residues: CASSSRGENIQYF.

This clonotype was counted ten times or more. The chain carries TRBV2 and TRBJ1-5; D ambiguous. Germline V gene data show CDR1 as SNHLY and CDR2 as FYNNEI. The CDR3 runs 15 residues. The V gene lost 2 bases and the J gene lost 0 bases, with 8 bases spanning the gap. CDR3 protein: CASSEPYPSNQPQHF. The CDR3 nucleotides are TGTGCCAGCAGTGAACCGTACCCTAGCAATCAGCCCCAGCATTTT.

The rearrangement links TRBV9 to TRBJ2-1; 12 bases match TRBD2. This CDR3 region has 21 residues. V trimming: 4 bases; J trimming: 1 base; junction bases outside the gene matches: 18. Germline V CDR1 and CDR2: SGDLS, YYNGEE. CDR3 nucleotide sequence: TGTGCCAGCAGCAGTATGGGCGGACTAGCGGGAACCCCGCCATCCTACAATGAGCAGTTCTTC. Protein product: CASSSMGGLAGTPPSYNEQFF.

A few counts support this clonotype. A much larger clone lies one base from this, so it may be a read error. The gene calls are TRBV24-1 and TRBJ1-5, with TRBD1 as a possible D gene (5 bases). The CDR3 spans 15 residues. Germline loops: CDR1 KGHDR, CDR2 SFDVKD. Written as DNA, the CDR3 is TGTACCACCAGTGATGGGACGCTGGATTATCAGCCCCAGCATTTT. Protein: CTTSDGTLDYQPQHF.

This clonotype was observed at least ten times. The chain employs TRBV6-5 and TRBJ1-1; possible D gene TRBD1, 5 bases. The germline V gene encodes CDR1 MNHEY and CDR2 SVGAGI. This CDR3 is built from 12 residues. The V gene lost 4 bases and the J gene lost 6 bases, with 9 bases spanning the gap. As DNA, the CDR3 is TGTGCCAGCAGTTCTGGGGGTGCTGAAGCTTTCTTT. Translating gives CASSSGGAEAFF.

J is TRBJ2-2 and V is TRBV15, with D perhaps TRBD2 (5 bases). From germline, CDR1 is LNHNV and CDR2 YYDKDF (reference sequence). Trimming shortened V by 3 bases and J by 1 base, and 6 bases separated the two germline ends. This CDR3 has 14 residues. This CDR3 is CATSSGKNTGELFF. CDR3 sequence (DNA): TGTGCCACCAGCAGCGGGAAGAACACCGGGGAGCTGTTTTTT.

This clonotype was counted between two and nine times. The chain links TRBV10-3 to TRBJ2-2, with D perhaps TRBD2 (5 bases). CDR3 length: 15 amino acids. From germline, CDR1 is ENHRY and CDR2 SYGVKD. Trimming removed 6 bases at V and 5 bases at J, with 16 bases between. The DNA of the CDR3 is TGTGCCATCAGCGAGGAGGTCGGGGTAACCGGGGAGCTGTTTTTT. Translating gives CAISEEVGVTGELFF.

This clonotype showed up many times. The chain links TRBV2 to TRBJ2-5; D is possibly TRBD1 or TRBD2 (5 bases each). The CDR3 sequence is 14 residues long. V shed 6 bases and J shed 5 bases, with 16 bases lying between them. Per germline, CDR1 SNHLY and CDR2 FYNNEI. The CDR3 loop reads CASSAGSPWETQYF. CDR3 nucleotides: TGTGCCAGCAGCGCAGGGAGTCCCTGGGAGACCCAGTACTTC.

This clonotype was recorded many times. This chain joins TRBV30 and TRBJ2-4, with TRBD2 matching over 8 bases. V was pared by 1 base and J by 8 bases, with 10 bases of the junction left unmatched. The length of the CDR3 is 15 residues. Germline CDR1 reads GTSNPN; CDR2 reads SVGIG (reference sequence). Written as DNA, the CDR3 is TGTGCCTGGAGTGCAGGACTAGCCGGCACGGACATTCAGTACTTC. Protein sequence: CAWSAGLAGTDIQYF.

Concerning this clonotype: A read error may explain this, as a much larger clone is one base away. This chain uses TRBV12-3 or TRBV12-4 with TRBJ2-7, with 8 nucleotides matching TRBD2. The CDR3 consists of 14 residues. V dropped 6 bases and J dropped 4; count of bases not matched to a gene: 8. CDR3: CASRTSSGSYEQYF. The CDR3 DNA is TGTGCCAGCAGGACATCGAGCGGGAGTTACGAGCAGTACTTC.

This clonotype was recorded many times. V and J are TRBV12-3 or TRBV12-4 and TRBJ1-1; TRBD1 might be the D (6 bases). The CDR3 has 12 residues. V was trimmed by 4 bases and J by 7 bases, leaving 10 bases between them. The CDR3 DNA reads TGTGCCAGCAGTTCCCGACAGGATGAAGCTTTCTTT. Amino acid sequence: CASSSRQDEAFF.

There are many counts of this clonotype. The chain uses TRBV2 and TRBJ2-5; 9 bases align to TRBD1. The CDR3 contains 15 residues. Germline trimming cut 5 bases from V and 6 bases from J; bases unmatched to any gene: 10. Germline V lookup: CDR1 SNHLY, CDR2 FYNNEI. The CDR3 protein is CASSLGTGSRKTQYF. The CDR3 DNA is TGTGCCAGCAGTTTAGGGACAGGGAGTAGAAAGACCCAGTACTTC.

This clonotype was seen many times. The chain links TRBV3-1 to TRBJ2-5; D is ambiguous. Trimming stripped 3 bases from V and 1 base from J, with 12 bases between. Per germline, CDR1 LGHDT and CDR2 YNNKEL (reference sequence). The CDR3 has 15 amino acids. CDR3 in amino acids: CASSHPTDIQETQYF. As DNA, the CDR3 is TGTGCCAGCAGCCACCCGACCGATATCCAAGAGACCCAGTACTTC.

The V and J genes are TRBV24-1 and TRBJ2-1, with 7 nucleotides matching TRBD2. Germline V gene data show CDR1 as KGHDR and CDR2 as SFDVKD. The CDR3 length is 16 residues. Germline trimming cut 2 bases from V and 7 bases from J; bases unmatched to any gene: 10. CDR3 loop: CATSDSAGVYTNEQFF. In DNA, the CDR3 is TGTGCCACCAGTGATTCGGCGGGAGTCTATACGAATGAGCAGTTCTTC.

In this sample, this clonotype turned up many times. The chain recombines TRBV12-3 or TRBV12-4 with TRBJ2-2, with D uncertain. Trimming stripped 4 bases from V and 1 base from J, with 4 bases between. The CDR3 consists of 13 residues. CDR3 bases: TGTGCCAGCAGTTCCCAGAACACCGGGGAGCTGTTTTTT. Amino acid sequence: CASSSQNTGELFF.

This sequence joins TRBV4-1 and TRBJ2-7, with TRBD1 matching over 8 bases. V trimming: 1 base; J trimming: 3 bases; junction bases outside the gene matches: 8. The germline V gene encodes CDR1 MGHRA and CDR2 YSYEKL. The CDR3 has 16 residues. CDR3 in amino acids: CASSQAPTGDGYEQYF. The CDR3 bases are TGCGCCAGCAGCCAAGCCCCGACAGGGGATGGCTACGAGCAGTACTTC.

This clonotype was seen ten or more times. The chain couples TRBV5-4 to TRBJ2-7, with D maybe TRBD2 (6 bases). The V end was cut by 3 bases, the J end by 2 bases, with 15 bases between. Germline V gives CDR1 SGHNT, CDR2 YYREEE (reference sequence). The CDR3 is made up of 15 amino acids. The CDR3 loop is CASSSALAQTYEQYF. DNA of the CDR3: TGTGCCAGCAGCTCCGCCCTAGCGCAAACCTACGAGCAGTACTTC.

This clonotype was counted between two and nine times. This sequence joins TRBV7-8 and TRBJ2-1; D is possibly TRBD2 (5 bases). This CDR3 spans 16 amino acids. The germline gives CDR1 SGHVS, CDR2 FQNEAQ. The germline V and J ends were trimmed by 3 bases and 0 bases, with 12 bases remaining between them. DNA for the CDR3: TGTGCCAGCAGCTTCCTTGGTGGGAGCTCCTACAATGAGCAGTTCTTC. Translated: CASSFLGGSSYNEQFF.

There are a few counts of this clonotype. A read error is possible here, since a much larger clone lies one base away. The rearrangement uses TRBV6-2 or TRBV6-3 and TRBJ1-1; 7 bases match TRBD1. Germline V gene data show CDR1 as MNHEY and CDR2 as SVGEGT. The CDR3 length is 14 residues. The CDR3 bases are TGTGCCAGCAGAACTAGGGGACAGAACACTGAAGCTCTCTTT. It translates to CASRTRGQNTEALF.

In this sample, this clonotype turned up many times. The V and J genes are TRBV29-1 and TRBJ2-3; TRBD2 matches 7 bases. CDR1 and CDR2 from the germline V gene are SQVTM and ANQGSEA. With 1 base clipped from V and 1 base from J, the junction kept 8 bases outside the gene matches. There are 16 residues in the CDR3. Here the CDR3 reads CSVEVVTSVGTDTQYF. The CDR3 nucleotides read TGCAGCGTTGAAGTGGTAACTAGCGTCGGCACAGATACGCAGTATTTT.